This T cell receptor (beta chain) is drawn from a study of shared clonotypes between healthy human individuals (dated by TCRdb to about 2020). Looking at the study overall: A couple of women and a few men aged 18 to 49 years were included in the cohort. To increase sequencing depth and limit assay-specific biases, TCR repertoire library preparation and sequencing were carried out by different laboratories using diverse techniques. Per donor, three plates each were used for CD4 naive and CD4 memory, two for CD8 naive, and one for CD8 memory. Each donor's leukapheresis produced roughly between about 0.8 and 8.9 billion PBMCs. The study deeply sequenced blood TCR repertoires of about 5 healthy adults to estimate repertoire size and the extent of clonotype sharing between individuals.

TCR CDR3 regions were amplified from genomic DNA by multiplex PCR using the deep immunoSEQ assay. Extracted genomic DNA from each cell subset was distributed evenly across all wells of several immunoSEQ 96-well plates, and each plate was treated as a replicate. For sorted subsets, 150 to 250 ng of genomic DNA, equivalent to around 31,000 T cell genomes, went into each replicate PCR. Purified libraries were quantified with a Qubit 3.0 fluorometer, sized on a Bioanalyzer 2100, and re-quantified with the KAPA Library Quantification kit. Every immunoSEQ 96-well plate was sequenced on a dedicated single-read 150-cycle Illumina NextSeq 550 flow cell. The published analysis was carried out like this. The immunoSEQ output contained only junctional sequences without quality scores, so filtering could not match that applied to full-length reads. To assign V/J genes and CDR3, sequences were annotated using PyIR, a Python wrapper for IgBLAST v1.9, with IMGT germline references. Reads were filtered out if the reads had weak V/J assignments (E-value above 1e-6), no CDR3, stop codons, out-of-frame junctions, or ambiguous translated residues. V3J clonotypes were defined as sequences sharing the same inferred V gene, J gene, and CDR3 amino acid sequence. To compute the percentage overlap between repertoires, the number of shared unique clonotypes was divided by the size of the smaller repertoire. Three approaches were used to assess repertoire richness: RTK rarefaction, the Chao1 estimator, and Recon v2.1 estimates of unobserved clonotypes. OLGA was used to compute generation probabilities for all TCRbeta clonotypes that the gDNA method yielded from a handful of donors. In TCRdb, the immuneACCESS table is reduced to in-frame sequences with V and J assigned. These tables do not hold every clone; where another copy was compared, an unresolved V gene accounts for under half, and the others remain unexplained. V and J calls and clone size are those listed in that table; D and trimming were worked out from the DNA. The sample contains around 2,000,000 clones, roughly 95% of them found a single time. The ten largest clones represent approximately 1% of the sample.

Notes on this clone: The target of this receptor is not known. It has no much larger one-base neighbor in the sample; base qualities were not kept.

In the germline V gene (reference sequence), CDR1 corresponds to MNHEY and CDR2 to SMNVEV. V is shortened by 7 bases, J by 0 bases, and the region joining them spans 13 bases. The CDR3 has 15 amino acids, counting the end cysteine and phenylalanine. Just the 45-base CDR3 DNA is kept, in frame starting at base 1. Study-level results and caveats: Larger estimated clonotype richness was generally found for naive subsets than for memory subsets. Because the study included a small number of donors, the genetic and exposure-history diversity represented was limited. Even with the large sequencing depth, rarefaction of the sorted-subset datasets indicated that sequencing was incomplete. Around 5.4% of naive CD4, 3.5% of naive CD8, approximately 2% of memory CD4, and around 0.4% of memory CD8 clonotypes were shared across several donors. Pairwise subsampling indicated that sequencing depth was expected to affect the degree of clonotype sharing among donors. Sampling was limited to blood, and TCR repertoires in tissue likely differ from TCR repertoires in blood. Compared with non-shared clonotypes, the clonotypes found in all four sorted-subset donors had higher generation probabilities.

CD8 naive samples consisted of CD45RO-negative cells that were positively selected for CCR7, yielding a CD45RA+CCR7+ population without TemRA cells. Healthy HIV-negative adults with no recently reported acute infections or vaccinations were included as donors. Every donor was a Caucasian adult residing in Nashville, Tennessee, USA. Blood was collected by leukapheresis, and PBMCs were isolated by Ficoll-Histopaque density gradient centrifugation and then cryopreserved in liquid nitrogen vapor phase. Purity and quantity of every magnetically sorted T cell population were checked by analytical flow cytometry. Genomic DNA was isolated from each sorted fraction and quantified by UV absorbance on a Nanodrop 2000c.

The chain uses TRBV27 and TRBJ1-5, with no D gene named confidently. The source of this sequence is a man younger than 35 in good health. Sequenced input: naive CD8+ T cells sorted from blood. According to the study, the label for this sample's cell subset or site signals: CD45RA+CCR7+. The CDR3 sequence is CASKEMGYSNQPQHF. DNA sequence: TGTGCCAGCAAGGAAATGGGTTATAGCAATCAGCCCCAGCATTTT.